This T cell receptor beta chain stems from a study of blood T cell repertoires in COVID-19. Study in general: Acute and convalescent COVID-19 samples came from the United States, Italy and Spain. PBMCs, B-cell-depleted T cells, or T cells provided the cDNA or gDNA that made up the material.

The CDR3 sequence is 13 residues long. Trimming took 5 bases from V and 6 from J; bases not matched to a gene: 6. As processed by the authors: Reference gene primers were amplified, and this amplification served to estimate nucleated cell counts. Measured with immunoSEQ multiplex PCR; TCRdb has only the in-frame clones, and not every one. The V and J calls and the clone size are those of that table, but D and trimming were determined from the DNA. The profile shows approximately 360,000 clones, roughly 90% of them singletons. The origin of this receptor is a man aged 40-55 years with acute or convalescent COVID-19. The V call is TRBV12-3 or TRBV12-4, the J call TRBJ1-2; 7 bases agree with TRBD1. The sequenced material came from peripheral blood. CDR3 region: CASSPGQLDGYTF. The CDR3 nucleotides read TGTGCCAGCAGTCCGGGACAGCTAGATGGCTACACCTTC.